Listed below are T cell receptor beta chains from one sample, sequenced in a study of blood T cell repertoires in COVID-19. The data were produced by immunoSEQ multiplex PCR, yet TCRdb's version contains in-frame clones alone and is incomplete. The sample carries about 63,000 clones, roughly 85% recorded once. The sample taken for sequencing was peripheral blood. The origin of the receptors is a human donor in a cohort sampled during active COVID-19. Each CDR3 is given with its conserved first and last residue. D genes are given only for firm matches. The size of a clone is reported for some rows only, either as once, few or many, or as a class for expanded clones.

d_call j_call clone_size v_call cdr3_nt cdr3_aa
TRBD2 TRBJ2-1 NA TRBV3-1/TRBV3-2 TGTGCCAGCAGCCATAGGTCGGCTAGCGGGAGGGGGAATGAGCAGTTCTTC CASSHRSASGRGNEQFF
TRBD1 TRBJ1-6 NA TRBV28 TGTGCCAGCAGTACTTATCCCCGGGACAGCGAACATTCACCCCTCCACTTT CASSTYPRDSEHSPLHF
NA TRBJ2-7 few TRBV5-4 TGTGCCAGCAGCCCCTCTGGGACTCCAACCCTCCTCGAGCAGTACTTC CASSPSGTPTLLEQYF
NA TRBJ1-4 NA TRBV18 TGTGCCAGCTCACTACAGGGCCGGTTTCAGGGCCGGGTGTACGAAAAACTGTTTTTT CASSLQGRFQGRVYEKLFF
NA TRBJ1-5 NA TRBV4-1 TGCGCCAGCAGCTTAAGGGAGGATAGCAATCAGCCCCAGCATTTT CASSLREDSNQPQHF
TRBD2 TRBJ2-2 NA TRBV7-6 TGTGCCAGCAGCTTAGAGATAGCGGGAGCCGGGGAGCTGTTTTTT CASSLEIAGAGELFF
TRBD1 TRBJ2-7 NA TRBV3-1/TRBV3-2 TGTGCCAGCAGCGAATTGGGACAGGGCGGCAACGAGCAGTACTTC CASSELGQGGNEQYF
NA TRBJ1-1 few TRBV6-6 TGTGCCAGCAGCCTGGGGGCCGCGAACACTGAAGCTTTCTTT CASSLGAANTEAFF
NA TRBJ1-1 NA TRBV7-2 TGTGCCAGCAGCTTACGGGGGGCGCTAAACACTGAAGCTTTCTTT CASSLRGALNTEAFF
TRBD1 TRBJ2-7 NA TRBV6-5 TGTGCCAGCAGGCTCGGGACAGGGGGCCCTAGGCAGTACTTC CASRLGTGGPRQYF
TRBD2 TRBJ2-3 NA TRBV4-3 TGCGCCAGCAGCCAAGAATCGCCAGCGGGAGACGCAGATACGCAGTATTTT CASSQESPAGDADTQYF
TRBD2 TRBJ2-2 NA TRBV7-3 TGTGCCAGCAGCCGAGGCGGGCGGGAGGCCGGAACCGGGGAGCTGTTTTTT CASSRGGREAGTGELFF
TRBD1 TRBJ2-2 few TRBV7-8 TGTGCCAGCAAGGACAGGATTAATACCGGGGAGCTGTTTTTT CASKDRINTGELFF
TRBD1 TRBJ2-7 NA TRBV30 TGTGCCTGGAGTATCAGACAGGGGATAGTTGCCGAGCAGTACTTC CAWSIRQGIVAEQYF
NA TRBJ1-6 many TRBV30 TGTGCCTGGAGTGTACAGGCTTCACCCCTCCACTTT CAWSVQASPLHF
NA TRBJ1-3 NA TRBV5-1 TGCGCCAGCAGCTTGGGACAGGTTGAGGACACCATATATTTT CASSLGQVEDTIYF
TRBD1 TRBJ1-1 few TRBV11-2 TGTGCCAGCAGCCGAATATTTTACAGGGGCATGAGGAAGAACACTGAAGCTTTCTTT CASSRIFYRGMRKNTEAFF
TRBD1 TRBJ2-7 few TRBV9 TGTGCCAGCAGCGTAGGGACAGGGGTCTACGAGCAGTACTTC CASSVGTGVYEQYF
NA TRBJ2-3 NA TRBV24-1 TGTGCCACCAGTGACCCGGTAAGCGGGCTGGGTTTTAGCATCGCAGATACGCAGTATTTT CATSDPVSGLGFSIADTQYF
NA TRBJ2-3 NA TRBV18 TGTGCCAGCTCACCAATGGGGGCTAGCACAGATACGCAGTATTTT CASSPMGASTDTQYF
NA TRBJ1-2 NA TRBV19 TGTGCCAGTAGTCGGCAGGGCTATGGCTACACCTTC CASSRQGYGYTF
TRBD2 TRBJ2-1 once TRBV11-3 TGTGCCAGCAGCCCGGGGACTAGCGTTAATGAGCAGTTCTTC CASSPGTSVNEQFF
NA TRBJ2-7 few TRBV28 TGTGCCACCTCGGGACTTTCCTACGAGCAGTACTTC CATSGLSYEQYF
TRBD1 TRBJ2-7 NA TRBV4-2 TGTGCCAGCAGCCATCAGGAGGGACAGGGACATAACGAGCAGTACTTC CASSHQEGQGHNEQYF
TRBD1 TRBJ2-7 NA TRBV29-1 TGCAGCGTTCGACAGGGGGTCTGGATGAGTGGCTACGAGCAGTACTTC CSVRQGVWMSGYEQYF
NA TRBJ2-5 few TRBV10-1 TGCGCCAGCAGTGCCCGACTGGAAGAGACCCAGTACTTC CASSARLEETQYF
NA TRBJ2-1 NA TRBV7-8 TGTGCCAGCAGCCCCGCCCGGAGGTTTGGCAATGAGCAGTTCTTC CASSPARRFGNEQFF
NA TRBJ1-4 NA TRBV5-5 TGTGCCAGCAGCTTGGGGTCGTTTCAGAAGGAAAAACTGTTTTTT CASSLGSFQKEKLFF
NA TRBJ1-1 NA TRBV2 TGTGCCAGCAGCGCCGGGGAAGCTTTCTTT CASSAGEAFF
NA TRBJ2-1 NA TRBV6-5 TGTGCCAGCAGTTACTCCGGTGAGCAGTTCTTC CASSYSGEQFF
TRBD2 TRBJ2-2 once TRBV11-1 TGTGCCAGCAGCTCGACTAGCCTCGGCACCGGGGAGCTGTTTTTT CASSSTSLGTGELFF
NA TRBJ1-1 NA TRBV11-1 TGTGCCAGCAGCTTAAGTGTGGCACGGAACACTGAAGCTTTCTTT CASSLSVARNTEAFF
TRBD2 TRBJ2-7 NA TRBV2 TGTGCCAGCAGTGAAGAGGCGGGAGCAGGCTACGAGCAGTACTTC CASSEEAGAGYEQYF
TRBD1 TRBJ2-4 NA TRBV7-9 TGTGCCAGCAGCTTGACAGGGGGCGAAAACATTCAGTACTTC CASSLTGGENIQYF
TRBD2 TRBJ2-1 NA TRBV6-2/TRBV6-3 TGTGCCAGCAGTCCACTAGCGGGAGTCTACAATGAGCAGTTCTTC CASSPLAGVYNEQFF
NA TRBJ2-2 once TRBV6-4 TGTGCCAGCAGAAAGGGGGACGGGGAGCTGTTTTTT CASRKGDGELFF
TRBD1 TRBJ1-3 NA TRBV30 TGTGCCTGGAGTAGGACAGGCGGAAACACCATATATTTT CAWSRTGGNTIYF
NA TRBJ2-7 NA TRBV5-1 TGCGCCAGCAGCCCTAGAGGGGGAGACTCCTACGAGCAGTACTTC CASSPRGGDSYEQYF
TRBD2 TRBJ2-1 NA TRBV10-2 TGCGCCAGCAGTGCAAAGCGGGAGCCCTACAATGAGCAGTTCTTC CASSAKREPYNEQFF
NA TRBJ2-5 NA TRBV11-2 TGTGCCAGCAGCTTAAATAAAGAGACCCAGTACTTC CASSLNKETQYF
TRBD1 TRBJ1-3 once TRBV3-1/TRBV3-2 TGTGCCAGCAGCCTATTGCTAAGGGGACAGACTCTCTCTGGAAACACCATATATTTT CASSLLLRGQTLSGNTIYF
TRBD2 TRBJ2-3 once TRBV9 TGTGCCAGCAGCGTAGAGGGGACTAGCGGGATCACAGATACGCAGTATTTT CASSVEGTSGITDTQYF
NA TRBJ2-7 NA TRBV13 TGTGCCAGCAGCTCCTCAGTAGCCCCCGACGAGCAGTACTTC CASSSSVAPDEQYF
TRBD1 TRBJ2-5 NA TRBV4-3 TGCGCCAGCAGCCAAGATTCCCCCCAATTGACAGGGGGCGAGGAGACCCAGTACTTC CASSQDSPQLTGGEETQYF
TRBD1 TRBJ2-3 NA TRBV2 TGTGCCACGGGTAAAGAGGGGGCGAAGACAGATACGCAGTATTTT CATGKEGAKTDTQYF
NA TRBJ1-1 NA TRBV15 TGTGCCACCAGCAGAGATCAGGGTGCTGAAGCTTTCTTT CATSRDQGAEAFF
NA TRBJ2-1 many TRBV4-1 TGCGCCAGCAGCCAAGATCAGAATGAGCAGTTCTTC CASSQDQNEQFF
NA TRBJ1-2 NA TRBV18 TGTGCCAGCTCACCAGAAAACAGGGATCCTAACTATGGCTACACCTTC CASSPENRDPNYGYTF
NA TRBJ1-4 NA TRBV6-5 TGTGCCAGCAGCGGGACATTGGCCGAAAAACTGTTTTTT CASSGTLAEKLFF
TRBD1 TRBJ2-2 NA TRBV5-1 TGCGCCAGCAGCACTCTCAGGACAGGGGGCGAGACCGGGGAGCTGTTTTTT CASSTLRTGGETGELFF
NA TRBJ1-1 NA TRBV5-1 TGCGCCAGCAGCTCAAATGCCGGGACACCCAGGCCGGGTGCTTTCTTT CASSSNAGTPRPGAFF
NA TRBJ1-2 NA TRBV5-1 TGCGCCAGCAGCACCGACAGGTCTATATCGGGCTACACCTTC CASSTDRSISGYTF
TRBD2 TRBJ2-7 NA TRBV19 TGTGCCAGTAGCCGACTAGCGGGAGGGCCGGGGTCCTACGAGCAGTACTTC CASSRLAGGPGSYEQYF